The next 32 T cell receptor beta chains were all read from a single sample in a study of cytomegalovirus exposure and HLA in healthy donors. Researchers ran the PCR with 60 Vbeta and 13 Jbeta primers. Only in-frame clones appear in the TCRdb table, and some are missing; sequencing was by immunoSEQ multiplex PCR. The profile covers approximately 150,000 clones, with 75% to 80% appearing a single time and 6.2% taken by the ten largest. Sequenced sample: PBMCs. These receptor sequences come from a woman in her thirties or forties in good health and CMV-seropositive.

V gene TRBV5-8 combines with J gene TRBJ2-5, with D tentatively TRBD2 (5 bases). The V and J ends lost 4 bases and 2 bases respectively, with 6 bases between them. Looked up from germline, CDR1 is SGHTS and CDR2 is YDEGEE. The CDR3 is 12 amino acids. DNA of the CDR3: TGTGCCAGCAGCCCGGGGCAAGAGACCCAGTACTTC. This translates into CASSPGQETQYF. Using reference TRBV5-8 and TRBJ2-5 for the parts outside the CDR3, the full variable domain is EAGVTQSPTHLIKTRGQQATLRCSPISGHTSVYWYQQALGLGLQFLLWYDEGEERNRGNFPPRFSGRQFPNYSSELNVNALELEDSALYLCASSPGQETQYFGPGTRLLVL.

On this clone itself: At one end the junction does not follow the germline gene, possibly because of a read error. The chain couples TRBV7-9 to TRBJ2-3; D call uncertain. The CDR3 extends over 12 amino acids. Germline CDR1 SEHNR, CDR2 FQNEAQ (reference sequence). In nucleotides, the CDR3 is TGTTCCAGCAGCTTTGCGGATAATACGCAGTATTTT. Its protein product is CSSSFADNTQYF.

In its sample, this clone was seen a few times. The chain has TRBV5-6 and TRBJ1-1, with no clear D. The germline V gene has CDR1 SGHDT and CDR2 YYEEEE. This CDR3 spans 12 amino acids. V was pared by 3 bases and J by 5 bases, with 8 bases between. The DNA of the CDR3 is TGTGCCAGCAGCTACTTCGGGACTGAAGCTTTCTTT. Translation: CASSYFGTEAFF.

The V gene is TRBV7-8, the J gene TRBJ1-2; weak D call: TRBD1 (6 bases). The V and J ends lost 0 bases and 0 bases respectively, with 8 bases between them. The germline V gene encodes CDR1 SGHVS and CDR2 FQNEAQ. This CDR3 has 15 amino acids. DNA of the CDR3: TGTGCCAGCAGCTTAGCCGCAGGGGCTAACTATGGCTACACCTTC. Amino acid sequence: CASSLAAGANYGYTF.

The DNA for the CDR3 is TGCGCCAGCAGCCAAAATAGGGACTTCTTCCTCCAAGAGACCCAGTACTTC. Translating gives CASSQNRDFFLQETQYF. The chain is built from TRBV4-1 and TRBJ2-5; TRBD2 might be the D (6 bases). The CDR3 sequence is 17 residues long. Germline V gene data show CDR1 as MGHRA and CDR2 as YSYEKL. Trimming pared 2 bases from V and 1 base from J, leaving 17 bases between.

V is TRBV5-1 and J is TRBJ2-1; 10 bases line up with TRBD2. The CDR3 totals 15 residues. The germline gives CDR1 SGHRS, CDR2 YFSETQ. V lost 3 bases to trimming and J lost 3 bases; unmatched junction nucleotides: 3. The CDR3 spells CASSSLAGDYNEQFF. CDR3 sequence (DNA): TGCGCCAGCAGCTCCCTAGCGGGGGACTACAATGAGCAGTTCTTC.

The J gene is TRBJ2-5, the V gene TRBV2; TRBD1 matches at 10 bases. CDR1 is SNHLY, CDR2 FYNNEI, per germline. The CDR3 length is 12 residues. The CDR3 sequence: CAGDRGQETQYF. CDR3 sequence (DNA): TGTGCGGGGGACAGGGGCCAAGAGACCCAGTACTTC.

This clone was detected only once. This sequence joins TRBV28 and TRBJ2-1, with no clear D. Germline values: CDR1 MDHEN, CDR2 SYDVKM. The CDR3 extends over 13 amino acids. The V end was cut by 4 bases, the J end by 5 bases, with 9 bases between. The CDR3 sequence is CASSWRRDNEQFF. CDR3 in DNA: TGTGCCAGCAGTTGGCGGAGAGACAATGAGCAGTTCTTC. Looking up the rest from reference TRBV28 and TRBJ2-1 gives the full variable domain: DVKVTQSSRYLVKRTGEKVFLECVQDMDHENMFWYRQDPGLGLRLIYFSYDVKMKEKGDIPEGYSVSREKKERFSLILESASTNQTSMYLCASSWRRDNEQFFGPGTRLTVL.

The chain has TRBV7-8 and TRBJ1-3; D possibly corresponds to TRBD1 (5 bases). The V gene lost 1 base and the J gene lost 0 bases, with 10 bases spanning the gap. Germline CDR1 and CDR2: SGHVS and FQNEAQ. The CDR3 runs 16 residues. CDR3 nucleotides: TGTGCCAGCAGCTTAGGGGGCAGGATCTCTGGAAACACCATATATTTT. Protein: CASSLGGRISGNTIYF.

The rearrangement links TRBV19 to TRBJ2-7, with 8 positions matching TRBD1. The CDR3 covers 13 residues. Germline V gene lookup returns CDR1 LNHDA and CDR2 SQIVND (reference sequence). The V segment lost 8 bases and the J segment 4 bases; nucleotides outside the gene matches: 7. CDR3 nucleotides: TGTGCCAGTGGCGCAGGGGGCAGGTACGAGCAGTACTTC. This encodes CASGAGGRYEQYF.

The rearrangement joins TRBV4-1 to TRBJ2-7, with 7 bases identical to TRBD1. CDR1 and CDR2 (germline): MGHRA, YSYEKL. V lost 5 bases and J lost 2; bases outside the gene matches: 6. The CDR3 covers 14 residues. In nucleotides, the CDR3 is TGCGCCAGCAGCTTGGACAGGACAGCCTACGAGCAGTACTTC. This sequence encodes CASSLDRTAYEQYF.

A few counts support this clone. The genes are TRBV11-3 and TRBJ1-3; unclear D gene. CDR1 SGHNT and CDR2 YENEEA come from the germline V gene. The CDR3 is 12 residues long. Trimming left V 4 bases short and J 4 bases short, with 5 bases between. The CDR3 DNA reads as TGTGCCAGCAGCTCCGGGGGAAACACCATATATTTT. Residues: CASSSGGNTIYF.

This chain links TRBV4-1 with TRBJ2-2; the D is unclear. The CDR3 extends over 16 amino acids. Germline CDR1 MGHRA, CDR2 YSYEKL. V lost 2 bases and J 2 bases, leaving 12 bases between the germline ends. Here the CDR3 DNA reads TGCGCCAGCAGCCAACACGGCGGCCCAAACACCGGGGAGCTGTTTTTT. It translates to CASSQHGGPNTGELFF.

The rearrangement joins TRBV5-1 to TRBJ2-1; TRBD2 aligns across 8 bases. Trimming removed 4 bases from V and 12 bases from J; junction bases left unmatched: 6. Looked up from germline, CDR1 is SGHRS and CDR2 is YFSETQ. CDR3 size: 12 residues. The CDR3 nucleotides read TGCGCCAGCAGCCAACAAGCGGGAGTGCAGTTCTTC. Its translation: CASSQQAGVQFF.

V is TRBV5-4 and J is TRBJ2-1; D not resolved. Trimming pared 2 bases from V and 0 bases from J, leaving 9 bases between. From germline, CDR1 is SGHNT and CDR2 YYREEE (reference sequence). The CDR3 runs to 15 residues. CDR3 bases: TGTGCCAGCAGCTTCGGCGGTAGCTCCTACAATGAGCAGTTCTTC. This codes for CASSFGGSSYNEQFF.

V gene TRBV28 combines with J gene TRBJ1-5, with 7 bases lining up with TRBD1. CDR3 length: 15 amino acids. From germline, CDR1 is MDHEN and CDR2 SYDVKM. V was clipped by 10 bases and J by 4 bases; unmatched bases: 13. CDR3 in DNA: TGTGCCACCCTAAGCCTTGACAGGGATAATCAGCCCCAGCATTTT. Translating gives CATLSLDRDNQPQHF.

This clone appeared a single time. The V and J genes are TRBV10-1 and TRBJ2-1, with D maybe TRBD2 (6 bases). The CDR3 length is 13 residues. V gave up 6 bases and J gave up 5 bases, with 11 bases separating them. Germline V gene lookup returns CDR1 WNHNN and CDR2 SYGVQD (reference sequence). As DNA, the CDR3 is TGCGCCAGCAGCATGGGGGGAAACAATGAGCAGTTCTTC. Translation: CASSMGGNNEQFF.

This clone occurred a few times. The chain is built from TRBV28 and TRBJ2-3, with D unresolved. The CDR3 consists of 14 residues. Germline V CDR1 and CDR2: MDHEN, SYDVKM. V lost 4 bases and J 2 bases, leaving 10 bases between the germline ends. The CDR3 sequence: CASSSLIATDTQYF. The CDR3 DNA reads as TGTGCCAGCAGTTCACTAATTGCCACAGATACGCAGTATTTT.

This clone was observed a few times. The CDR3 region is CASSEGAPPNYGYTF. The CDR3 DNA reads as TGTGCCAGCAGTGAAGGGGCCCCACCTAACTATGGCTACACCTTC. The gene calls are TRBV6-1 and TRBJ1-2; D call uncertain. This CDR3 is built from 15 residues. The germline CDR1 and CDR2 sequences are MNHNS and SASEGT. The V end was cut by 1 base, the J end by 0 bases, with 9 bases between.

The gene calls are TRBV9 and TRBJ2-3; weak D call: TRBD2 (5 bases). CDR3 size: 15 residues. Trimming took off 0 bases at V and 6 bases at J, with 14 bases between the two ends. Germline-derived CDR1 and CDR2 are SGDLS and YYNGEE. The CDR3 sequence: CASSVAAGFSDTQYF. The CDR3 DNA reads TGTGCCAGCAGCGTAGCGGCGGGTTTCTCCGATACGCAGTATTTT.

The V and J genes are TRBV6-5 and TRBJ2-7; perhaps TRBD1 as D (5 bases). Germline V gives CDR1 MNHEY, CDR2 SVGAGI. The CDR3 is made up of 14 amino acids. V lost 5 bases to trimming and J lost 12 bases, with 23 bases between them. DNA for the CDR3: TGTGCCAGCAGTCGGACACTCCTTTCCTACGATTGGTACTTC. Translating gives CASSRTLLSYDWYF.

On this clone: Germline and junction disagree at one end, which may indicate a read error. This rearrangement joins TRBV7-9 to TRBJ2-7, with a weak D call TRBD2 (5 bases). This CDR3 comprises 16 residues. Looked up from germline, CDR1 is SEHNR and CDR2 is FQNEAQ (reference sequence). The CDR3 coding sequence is TGTTCCAGCAGCTTAGGGTGGCTAGAGGGATCCTACGAGCAGTACTTC. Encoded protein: CSSSLGWLEGSYEQYF.

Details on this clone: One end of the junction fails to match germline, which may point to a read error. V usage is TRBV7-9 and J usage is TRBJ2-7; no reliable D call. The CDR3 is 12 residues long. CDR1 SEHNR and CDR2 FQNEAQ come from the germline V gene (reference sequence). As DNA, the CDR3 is TGTTCCAGCAGCTTAGTGGCTCGCGAGCAGTACTTC. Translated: CSSSLVAREQYF.

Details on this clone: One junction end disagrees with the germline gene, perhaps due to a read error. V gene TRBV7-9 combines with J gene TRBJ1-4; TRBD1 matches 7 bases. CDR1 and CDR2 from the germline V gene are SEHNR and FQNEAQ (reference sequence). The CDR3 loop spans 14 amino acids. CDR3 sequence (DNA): TGTTCCAGCAGCTTTGGGACAGTAAATGAAAAACTGTTTTTT. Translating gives CSSSFGTVNEKLFF.

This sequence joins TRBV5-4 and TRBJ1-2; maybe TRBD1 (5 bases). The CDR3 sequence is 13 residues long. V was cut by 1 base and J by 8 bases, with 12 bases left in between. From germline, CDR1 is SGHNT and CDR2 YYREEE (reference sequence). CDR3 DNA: TGTGCCAGCAGCTTGCTACCGGAGGGGGGCTACACCTTC. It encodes CASSLLPEGGYTF.

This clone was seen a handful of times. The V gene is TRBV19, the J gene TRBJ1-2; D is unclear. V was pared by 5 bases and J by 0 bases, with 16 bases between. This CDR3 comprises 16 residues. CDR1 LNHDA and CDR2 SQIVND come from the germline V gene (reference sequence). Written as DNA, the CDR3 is TGTGCCAGTAGTCCTAGCGGCTTCCCAGCTAACTATGGCTACACCTTC. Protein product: CASSPSGFPANYGYTF. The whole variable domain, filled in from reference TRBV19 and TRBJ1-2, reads DGGITQSPKYLFRKEGQNVTLSCEQNLNHDAMYWYRQDPGQGLRLIYYSQIVNDFQKGDIAEGYSVSREKKESFPLTVTSAQKNPTAFYLCASSPSGFPANYGYTFGSGTRLTVV.

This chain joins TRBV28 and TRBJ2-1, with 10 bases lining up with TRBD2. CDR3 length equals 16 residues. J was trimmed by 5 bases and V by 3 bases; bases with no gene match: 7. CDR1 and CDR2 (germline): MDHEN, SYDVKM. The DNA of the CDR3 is TGTGCCAGCAGTTTCGTCGGTCTAGCGGGAGACAATGAGCAGTTCTTC. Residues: CASSFVGLAGDNEQFF. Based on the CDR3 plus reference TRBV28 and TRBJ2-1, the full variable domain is DVKVTQSSRYLVKRTGEKVFLECVQDMDHENMFWYRQDPGLGLRLIYFSYDVKMKEKGDIPEGYSVSREKKERFSLILESASTNQTSMYLCASSFVGLAGDNEQFFGPGTRLTVL.

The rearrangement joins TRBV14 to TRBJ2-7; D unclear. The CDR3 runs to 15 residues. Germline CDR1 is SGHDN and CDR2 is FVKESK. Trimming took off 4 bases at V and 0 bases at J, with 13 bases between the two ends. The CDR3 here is CASSPWLGGSYEQYF. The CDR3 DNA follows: TGTGCCAGCAGCCCCTGGCTAGGCGGCTCCTACGAGCAGTACTTC. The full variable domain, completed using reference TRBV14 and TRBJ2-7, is EAGVTQFPSHSVIEKGQTVTLRCDPISGHDNLYWYRRVMGKEIKFLLHFVKESKQDESGMPNNRFLAERTGGTYSTLKVQPAELEDSGVYFCASSPWLGGSYEQYFGPGTRLTVT.

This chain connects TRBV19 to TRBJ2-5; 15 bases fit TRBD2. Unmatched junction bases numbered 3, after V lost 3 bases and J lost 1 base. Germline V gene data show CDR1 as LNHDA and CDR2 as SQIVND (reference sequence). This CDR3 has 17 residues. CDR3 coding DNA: TGTGCCAGTAGTATTAGGACTAGCGGGAGGGCCCAAGAGACCCAGTACTTC. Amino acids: CASSIRTSGRAQETQYF.

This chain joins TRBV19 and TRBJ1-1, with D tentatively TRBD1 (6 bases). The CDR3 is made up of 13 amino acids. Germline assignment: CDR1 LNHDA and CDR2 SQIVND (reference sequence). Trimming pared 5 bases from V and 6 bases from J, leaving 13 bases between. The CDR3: CASSSPDRSEAFF. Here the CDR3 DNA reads TGTGCCAGTAGTTCCCCCGACAGGTCTGAAGCTTTCTTT.

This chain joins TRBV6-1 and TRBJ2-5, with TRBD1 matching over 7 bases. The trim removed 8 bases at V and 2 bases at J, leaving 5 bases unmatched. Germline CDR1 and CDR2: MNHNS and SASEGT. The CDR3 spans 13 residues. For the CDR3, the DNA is TGTGCCAGCGCTAGACAGGGTCAAGAGACCCAGTACTTC. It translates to CASARQGQETQYF.

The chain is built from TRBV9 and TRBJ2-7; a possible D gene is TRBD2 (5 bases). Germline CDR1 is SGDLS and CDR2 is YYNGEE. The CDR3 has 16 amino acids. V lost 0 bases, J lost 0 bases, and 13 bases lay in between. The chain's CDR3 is CASSVGSTGSSYEQYF. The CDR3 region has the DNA TGTGCCAGCAGCGTAGGGTCGACGGGGAGCTCCTACGAGCAGTACTTC.